One sample yielded the 8 T cell receptor beta chains listed below, sequenced in a study of T cell responses to AZD1222 COVID-19 vaccine. TCRdb keeps only in-frame clones here, not all; method: immunoSEQ multiplex PCR. This sample has 90,000 or so clones; 88% occur once, and the top ten carry about 15%. Sequenced here: peripheral blood, sampled on day 0 of AZD1222 vaccination. These receptors were taken from an adult in good health.

The rearrangement links TRBV18 to TRBJ1-4; the D gene is possibly TRBD1 (6 bases). The CDR3 sequence is 16 residues long. Germline V gene sequence: CDR1 KGHSH, CDR2 LQKENI. V was pared by 2 bases and J by 15 bases, with 25 bases between. The CDR3, as DNA: TGTGCCAGCTCACCAGAGGCAGGGGCAACTACAATTGGGATGTTTTTT. Its translation: CASSPEAGATTIGMFF.

This chain connects TRBV7-9 to TRBJ1-4; 7 bases line up with TRBD1. CDR1 SEHNR and CDR2 FQNEAQ come from the germline V gene (reference sequence). This CDR3 spans 15 amino acids. The V and J ends lost 5 bases and 8 bases, in that order; junction bases with no gene match: 11. For the CDR3, the DNA is TGTGCCAGCAGCAGGAGGGACAGCTCGGAGGAAAAACTGTTTTTT. This gives the protein CASSRRDSSEEKLFF.

The chain combines TRBV2 with TRBJ2-7, with TRBD2 matching 8 bases. J lost 9 bases, V lost 0 bases, and 10 bases had no gene match. The length of the CDR3 is 15 residues. Germline V gene lookup returns CDR1 SNHLY and CDR2 FYNNEI. Written as DNA, the CDR3 is TGTGCCAGCAGTGAAGCGCTTCAAGCGGGAGAGGGGCAGTACTTC. Residues: CASSEALQAGEGQYF.

V is TRBV12-5 and J is TRBJ2-1; TRBD2 matches at 9 bases. The junction had 16 bases not matched to a gene; V was cut back by 3 bases and J by 1 base. Germline V gene lookup returns CDR1 LGHNT and CDR2 FRNRAP. This CDR3 region has 20 residues. The CDR3 sequence is CASGLNRLADGAGSYNEQFF. The CDR3 DNA reads as TGTGCTAGTGGTTTAAATCGACTAGCGGATGGGGCGGGATCCTACAATGAGCAGTTCTTC. Together with reference TRBV12-5 and TRBJ2-1, the CDR3 gives the full variable domain: DARVTQTPRHKVTEMGQEVTMRCQPILGHNTVFWYRQTMMQGLELLAYFRNRAPLDDSGMPKDRFSAEMPDATLATLKIQPSEPRDSAVYFCASGLNRLADGAGSYNEQFFGPGTRLTVL.

This chain joins TRBV5-1 and TRBJ1-2; TRBD1 matches at 7 bases. Germline V gene sequence: CDR1 SGHRS, CDR2 YFSETQ. The CDR3 loop spans 14 amino acids. The V segment lost 4 bases and the J segment 8 bases; nucleotides outside the gene matches: 11. CDR3 loop: CASSITQGGQGYTF. The CDR3 bases are TGCGCCAGCAGCATAACCCAGGGGGGTCAAGGCTACACCTTC.

This chain links TRBV7-8 with TRBJ1-2; D remains unclear. V lost 5 bases and J 2 bases, leaving 9 bases between the germline ends. The CDR3 runs to 13 residues. Per germline, CDR1 SGHVS and CDR2 FQNEAQ. CDR3 region: CASSPDPNYGYTF. In nucleotides, the CDR3 is TGTGCCAGCAGCCCGGACCCAAACTATGGCTACACCTTC.

CDR3 sequence reads: CAWSVESVFTDTQYF. CDR3 coding DNA: TGTGCCTGGAGTGTAGAATCAGTTTTCACAGATACGCAGTATTTT. This chain uses TRBV30 with TRBJ2-3; D gene unclear. V lost 0 bases, J lost 2 bases, and 12 bases lay in between. The CDR3 has 15 amino acids. Germline V CDR1 and CDR2: GTSNPN, SVGIG (reference sequence).

The J gene is TRBJ2-1, the V gene TRBV5-1; possibly TRBD2 for D (6 bases). This CDR3 comprises 16 residues. Trimming cost V 0 bases and J 4 bases, with 14 bases left between them. The germline V gene has CDR1 SGHRS and CDR2 YFSETQ. CDR3 residues: CASSLASIAAYNEQFF. CDR3 nucleotides: TGCGCCAGCAGCTTGGCCTCGATAGCGGCTTACAATGAGCAGTTCTTC.